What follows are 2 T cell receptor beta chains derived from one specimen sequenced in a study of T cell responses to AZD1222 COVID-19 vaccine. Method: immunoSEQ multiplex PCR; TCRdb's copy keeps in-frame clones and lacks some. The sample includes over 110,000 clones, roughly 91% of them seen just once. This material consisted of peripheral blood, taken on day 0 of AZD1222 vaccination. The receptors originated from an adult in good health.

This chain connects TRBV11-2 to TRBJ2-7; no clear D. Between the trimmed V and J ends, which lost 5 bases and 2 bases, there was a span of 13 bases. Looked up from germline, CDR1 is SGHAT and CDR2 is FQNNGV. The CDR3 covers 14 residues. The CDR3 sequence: CASSLTRPAYEQYF. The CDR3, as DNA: TGTGCCAGCAGCCTAACCCGGCCGGCCTACGAGCAGTACTTC.

In nucleotides, the CDR3 is TGTGCCAGCAGTTACTCGGAATTGGGAGTTCAGCCCCAGCATTTT. Its translation: CASSYSELGVQPQHF. The V gene is TRBV6-6, the J gene TRBJ1-5, with no clear D. In germline, CDR1 is MNHNY, CDR2 SVGAGI (reference sequence). V was trimmed by 0 bases and J by 6 bases, leaving 12 bases between them. The CDR3 spans 15 residues.